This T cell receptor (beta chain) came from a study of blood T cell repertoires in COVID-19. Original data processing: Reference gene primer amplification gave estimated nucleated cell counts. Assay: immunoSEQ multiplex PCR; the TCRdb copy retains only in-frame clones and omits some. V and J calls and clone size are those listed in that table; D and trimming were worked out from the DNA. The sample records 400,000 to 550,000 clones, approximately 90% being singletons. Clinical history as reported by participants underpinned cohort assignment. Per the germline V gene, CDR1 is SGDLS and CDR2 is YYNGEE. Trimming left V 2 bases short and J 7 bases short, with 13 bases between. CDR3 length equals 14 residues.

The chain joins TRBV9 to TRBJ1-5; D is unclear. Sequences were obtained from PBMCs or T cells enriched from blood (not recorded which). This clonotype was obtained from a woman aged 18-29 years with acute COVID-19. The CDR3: CASSVGGGKQPQHF. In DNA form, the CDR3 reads TGTGCCAGCAGCGTCGGAGGAGGGAAACAGCCCCAGCATTTT.